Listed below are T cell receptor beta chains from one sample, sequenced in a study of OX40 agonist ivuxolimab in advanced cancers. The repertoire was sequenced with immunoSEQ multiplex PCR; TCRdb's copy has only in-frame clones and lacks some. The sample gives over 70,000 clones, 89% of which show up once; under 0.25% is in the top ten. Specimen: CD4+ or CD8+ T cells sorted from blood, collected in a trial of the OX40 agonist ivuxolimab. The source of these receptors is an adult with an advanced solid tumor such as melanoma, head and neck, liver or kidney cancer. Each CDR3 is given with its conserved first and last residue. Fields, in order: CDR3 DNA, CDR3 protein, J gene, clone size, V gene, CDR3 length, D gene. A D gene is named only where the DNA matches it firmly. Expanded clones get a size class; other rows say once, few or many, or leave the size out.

CDR3nt: TGTGCCAGCAGCCCCGGGACAGGGGAGACCCAGTACTTC; CDR3aa: CASSPGTGETQYF; j_gene: TRBJ2-5; abundance: .; v_gene: TRBV7-9; len: 13; d_gene: TRBD1
CDR3nt: TGTGCCAGCAAGACTAGCGGGAGGGACGAGCAGTACTTC; CDR3aa: CASKTSGRDEQYF; j_gene: TRBJ2-7; abundance: .; v_gene: TRBV7-9; len: 13; d_gene: TRBD2
CDR3nt: TGTGCCAGTCGTTCGGCGGGGGATACCCAGTACTTC; CDR3aa: CASRSAGDTQYF; j_gene: TRBJ2-5; abundance: .; v_gene: TRBV19; len: 12; d_gene: TRBD2
CDR3nt: TGCGCCAGCAGCCTTACCGGGCTACCCTCTGGAAACACCATATATTTT; CDR3aa: CASSLTGLPSGNTIYF; j_gene: TRBJ1-3; abundance: .; v_gene: TRBV4-1; len: 16; d_gene: .
CDR3nt: TGTGCCATCAGTGAGTCTAACAGTGCAGGAAACACCATATATTTT; CDR3aa: CAISESNSAGNTIYF; j_gene: TRBJ1-3; abundance: .; v_gene: TRBV10-3; len: 15; d_gene: .
CDR3nt: TGTGCCAGCAACCGACGGGGGACAGGGAGGGAAAAACTGTTTTTT; CDR3aa: CASNRRGTGREKLFF; j_gene: TRBJ1-4; abundance: .; v_gene: TRBV2; len: 15; d_gene: TRBD1
CDR3nt: TGTGCCAGTAGTATCGGATTAGCGGACGTGGATGAGCAGTTCTTC; CDR3aa: CASSIGLADVDEQFF; j_gene: TRBJ2-1; abundance: .; v_gene: TRBV19; len: 15; d_gene: .
CDR3nt: TGTGCCTGGAGTACCGGGATTAGCACAGATACGCAGTATTTT; CDR3aa: CAWSTGISTDTQYF; j_gene: TRBJ2-3; abundance: .; v_gene: TRBV30; len: 14; d_gene: .
CDR3nt: TGTGCCAGCAGCCGAAGGACAGGGGGCGAGCAGTACTTC; CDR3aa: CASSRRTGGEQYF; j_gene: TRBJ2-7; abundance: .; v_gene: TRBV7-9; len: 13; d_gene: TRBD1
CDR3nt: TGTGCCAGCAGCGTGGAGATTGGGGGGCTCGAGCAGTACTTC; CDR3aa: CASSVEIGGLEQYF; j_gene: TRBJ2-7; abundance: .; v_gene: TRBV9; len: 14; d_gene: .
CDR3nt: TGCGCCAGCAGCCCGCGGACCAGGGGTCAGACTGAAGCTTTCTTT; CDR3aa: CASSPRTRGQTEAFF; j_gene: TRBJ1-1; abundance: .; v_gene: TRBV5-1; len: 15; d_gene: .
CDR3nt: TGCGCCAGCAGCTTGGAAGGGGTACAGGAAAAACTGTTTTTT; CDR3aa: CASSLEGVQEKLFF; j_gene: TRBJ1-4; abundance: once; v_gene: TRBV5-1; len: 14; d_gene: .
CDR3nt: TGTGCCTGCAAGGGGTCAAATTCACCCCTCCACTTT; CDR3aa: CACKGSNSPLHF; j_gene: TRBJ1-6; abundance: .; v_gene: TRBV30; len: 12; d_gene: .